This TCR beta chain was documented in a study of T-cell reconstitution after alpha-beta-depleted transplantation in children. At least ten counts were recorded for this clonotype. What it binds is unknown. Regarding the study as a whole: Some patients' high day-60 TCRbeta diversity was attributed to recipient cells surviving conditioning. From newly produced T cells came most of the T-cell counts and diversity one year after transplant. Reportedly, roughly two months post-transplant, alpha-beta T cells arose from several hundred expanded graft clones.

Library preparation (for TCRbeta) was performed with unique molecular identifiers. In TCRdb, the PCR reads were re-called with MiXCR into one record per CDR3 protein. Of 250,000 to 300,000 distinct CDR3 sequences in the sample, around 10% were seen once. CDR1 and CDR2 from the germline V gene are DFQATT and SNEGSKA (reference sequence). CDR3 length equals 15 residues. Trimming took 6 bases from V and 0 from J, leaving 18 bases between them. This TCR was sampled from a boy in the first two years of life with acute myeloid leukemia, due to receive a stem cell transplant. The rearrangement uses TRBV20-1 and TRBJ2-7, with a tentative D call TRBD2 (5 bases). The sequences come from PBMCs, collected before TCRalphabeta/CD19-depleted stem cell transplant. DNA for the CDR3: TGCAGTGCCCACTCTGGTCGGGGAAGCTCCTACGAGCAGTACTTC. Translation gives CSAHSGRGSSYEQYF.